This TCR beta chain is from a study of T-cell reconstitution after alpha-beta-depleted transplantation in children. Study conclusions and caveats: T-cell numbers and diversity one year post-transplant derived largely from freshly generated T cells. After transplant, high TCRbeta diversity at day 60 in some patients arose from surviving recipient T cells and thymic progenitors.

Turning to this clonotype: Its antigen is not identified.

Researchers prepared the TCRbeta library using unique molecular identifiers, the study reports. TCRdb redid the calling of the PCR reads with MiXCR, one entry per CDR3 protein. The top ten hold under 6% of the sample, which has about 830,000 distinct CDR3 sequences, roughly 15% seen once. Trimming cost V 0 bases and J 0 bases, with 8 bases left between them. The length of the CDR3 is 15 residues. Germline assignment: CDR1 ENHRY and CDR2 SYGVKD. The chain links TRBV10-3 to TRBJ1-1; D is ambiguous. The receptor's source is a male patient aged 5 to 17 who had a stem cell transplant for acute lymphoblastic leukemia, so the T cells may come from the graft donor. The input for sequencing was PBMCs, mostly from graft donor cells, taken 360 days after TCRalphabeta/CD19-depleted stem cell transplant. CDR3 sequence: CAISESQAVNTEAFF. The CDR3 nucleotides are TGTGCCATCAGTGAGTCGCAGGCTGTGAACACTGAAGCTTTCTTT.